The rows below give T cell receptor beta chains drawn from one sample of a study of T cell changes during pregnancy in multiple sclerosis. Assay used: immunoSEQ multiplex PCR; TCRdb lists only in-frame clones, some missing. The sample has some 57,000 clones; about 91% are singletons. The material sequenced was CD4+ T cells from peripheral blood mononuclear cells, taken in the first trimester of pregnancy. The receptor source for this set is a female donor with multiple sclerosis, enrolled in a pregnancy study. Each CDR3 is given with its conserved first and last residue. A D gene is named only where the DNA matches it firmly. Size tells how often a clone was seen (once, few, many) or the class of an expanded clone, and some rows leave it out.

size: .
J: TRBJ2-1
V: TRBV19
D: TRBD2
DNA: TGTGCCAGTAGTATGTGGTCCGGGGGGGACCGAAACAATGAGCAGTTCTTC
CDR3: CASSMWSGGDRNNEQFF

size: .
J: TRBJ1-5
V: TRBV28
D: TRBD1
DNA: TGTGCCAGCAGACGGCCGGGACAGGGGGCGGTTCAGCCCCAGCATTTT
CDR3: CASRRPGQGAVQPQHF

size: .
J: TRBJ1-3
V: TRBV7-9
D: TRBD1
DNA: TGTGCCAGCAGCTATGGGACAGATGGAAACACCATATATTTT
CDR3: CASSYGTDGNTIYF

size: .
J: TRBJ1-1
V: TRBV7-9
D: .
DNA: TGTGCCAGCAGGGAGGGGATGAACACTGAAGCTTTCTTT
CDR3: CASREGMNTEAFF

size: once
J: TRBJ1-2
V: TRBV19
D: TRBD1
DNA: TGTGCCAGTAGTATTTCCCTGGACAGGGGCTATGGCTACACCTTC
CDR3: CASSISLDRGYGYTF

size: once
J: TRBJ1-2
V: TRBV30
D: .
DNA: TGTGCCTGGAGTAGAGGGAATTATGGCTACACCTTC
CDR3: CAWSRGNYGYTF

size: .
J: TRBJ1-1
V: TRBV6-6
D: TRBD1
DNA: TGTGCCAGCAGGGGGGCGGACAGGGCGGGTACTGAAGCTTTCTTT
CDR3: CASRGADRAGTEAFF

size: .
J: TRBJ2-5
V: TRBV7-9
D: TRBD2
DNA: TGTGCCAGCAGCTTAATAGCGGGGGGGCCACAAGAGACCCAGTACTTC
CDR3: CASSLIAGGPQETQYF

size: .
J: TRBJ2-3
V: TRBV5-1
D: TRBD2
DNA: TGCGCCAGCGTAGCGGGGCCTAGCACAGATACGCAGTATTTT
CDR3: CASVAGPSTDTQYF

size: .
J: TRBJ2-5
V: TRBV5-4
D: .
DNA: TGTGCCAGCAGCCCAAGGAGCAGGGAAGGCGAGACCCAGTACTTC
CDR3: CASSPRSREGETQYF

size: .
J: TRBJ2-1
V: TRBV6-1
D: TRBD2
DNA: TGTGCCAGCAGAGTAGCGGGGGCCCCTTACGCTGAGCAGTTCTTC
CDR3: CASRVAGAPYAEQFF

size: .
J: TRBJ2-3
V: TRBV7-3
D: TRBD1
DNA: TGTGCCAGCAGCTTCGACAGGGGTTCGCAGTATTTT
CDR3: CASSFDRGSQYF

size: .
J: TRBJ2-3
V: TRBV7-3
D: TRBD1
DNA: TGTGCCAGCAGCTTAAACGCCAGGGGGCCAGAAGATACGCAGTATTTT
CDR3: CASSLNARGPEDTQYF

size: .
J: TRBJ2-7
V: TRBV27
D: TRBD2
DNA: TGTGCCAGCAGTTTAAGAAGCGGGGTCTCCTACGAGCAGTACTTC
CDR3: CASSLRSGVSYEQYF

size: .
J: TRBJ1-2
V: TRBV7-3
D: .
DNA: TGTGCCAGCAGCTTAGGGCAACAGAGAAGAGGGTATGGCTACACCTTC
CDR3: CASSLGQQRRGYGYTF

size: .
J: TRBJ1-1
V: TRBV10-3
D: .
DNA: TGTGCCATCAGTGATAGTCAATCCCCCCAAGCTTTCTTT
CDR3: CAISDSQSPQAFF

size: .
J: TRBJ2-1
V: TRBV19
D: .
DNA: TGTGCCAGTAGTACGGACGGGAGTTTGTGGTCCTACAATGAGCAGTTCTTC
CDR3: CASSTDGSLWSYNEQFF

size: .
J: TRBJ2-5
V: TRBV7-2
D: .
DNA: TGTGCCAGCAGCTTAGTCCGTGAGACCCAGTACTTC
CDR3: CASSLVRETQYF

size: .
J: TRBJ1-3
V: TRBV6-6
D: .
DNA: TGTGCCAGCAGCCTGGACAGACGCTCTGGAAACACCATATATTTT
CDR3: CASSLDRRSGNTIYF

size: .
J: TRBJ2-1
V: TRBV21-1
D: .
DNA: TGTGCCAGCAGCAAAGAGGGGGGGGAGCAGTTCTTC
CDR3: CASSKEGGEQFF